The T cell receptor beta chain described here comes from a study of Tregs in tolerant kidney transplant recipients. Mixed chimerism was transient after nonmyeloablative marrow transplants from related graft donors. Unstimulated regulatory T cells (CD4+CD25+CD127-), CD4+CD25- non-regulatory cells, CD4 and CD8 cells were FACS-sorted from thawed PBMCs. V shed 5 bases and J shed 8 bases, with 16 bases lying between them. The CDR3 consists of 13 residues. Germline V gene lookup returns CDR1 SGDLS and CDR2 YYNGEE. Libraries were prepared by immunoSEQ multiplex PCR; TCRdb keeps only in-frame clonotypes and omits some of them. Among fewer than 60,000 clones listed, about 91% were seen once. With respect to this clone: Antigen: not known.

The study, taken as a whole, reports: Changing PCR primers prevented nucleotide comparison between some patients' samples. Antigen-driven expansion was suggested because donor-specific Tregs expanded more than all Tregs in tolerant patients. No direct test of biological reproducibility was done here.

The chain joins TRBV9 to TRBJ1-2, with unresolved D. Sequenced here: CD8+ T cells from blood (PBMCs), sampled 24 months after the transplant. This TCR derives from a human patient who received a combined kidney and bone marrow transplant. The graft donor may have given rise to some T cells. This chain's CDR3 is CASSLSGGVGYTF. CDR3 nucleotides: TGTGCCAGCAGTCTCTCGGGCGGGGTGGGCTACACCTTC.